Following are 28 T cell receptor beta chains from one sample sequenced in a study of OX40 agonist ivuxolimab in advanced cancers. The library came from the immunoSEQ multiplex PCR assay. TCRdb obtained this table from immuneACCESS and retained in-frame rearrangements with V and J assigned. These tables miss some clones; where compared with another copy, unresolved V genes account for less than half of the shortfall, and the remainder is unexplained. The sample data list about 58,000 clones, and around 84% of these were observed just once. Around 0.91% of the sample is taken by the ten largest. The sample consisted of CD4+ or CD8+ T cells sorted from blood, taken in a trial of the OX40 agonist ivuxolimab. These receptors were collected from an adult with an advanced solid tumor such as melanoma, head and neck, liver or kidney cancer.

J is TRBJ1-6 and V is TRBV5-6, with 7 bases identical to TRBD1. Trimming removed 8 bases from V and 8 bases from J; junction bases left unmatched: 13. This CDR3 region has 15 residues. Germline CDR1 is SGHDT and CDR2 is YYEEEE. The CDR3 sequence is CASSWRRGGDSPLHF. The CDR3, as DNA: TGTGCCAGTTCTTGGCGGAGAGGGGGCGATTCACCCCTCCACTTT.

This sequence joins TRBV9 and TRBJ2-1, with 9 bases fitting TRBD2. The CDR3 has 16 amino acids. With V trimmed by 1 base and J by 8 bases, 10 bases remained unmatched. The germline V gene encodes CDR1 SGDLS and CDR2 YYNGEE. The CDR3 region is CASSVLGGGAVYEQFF. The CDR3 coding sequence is TGTGCCAGCAGCGTACTGGGCGGGGGGGCCGTGTATGAGCAGTTCTTC.

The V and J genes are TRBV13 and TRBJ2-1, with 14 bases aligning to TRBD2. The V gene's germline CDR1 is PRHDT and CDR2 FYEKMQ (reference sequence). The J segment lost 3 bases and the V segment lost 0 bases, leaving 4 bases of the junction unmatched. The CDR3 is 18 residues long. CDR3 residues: CASSLGQGLAGGYNEQFF. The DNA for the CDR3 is TGTGCCAGCAGCTTAGGCCAAGGACTAGCGGGGGGCTACAATGAGCAGTTCTTC.

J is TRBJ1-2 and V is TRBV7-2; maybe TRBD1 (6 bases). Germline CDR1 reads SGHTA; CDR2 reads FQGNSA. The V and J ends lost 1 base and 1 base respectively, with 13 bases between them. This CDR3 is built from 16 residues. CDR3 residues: CASSLVPRGNNYGYTF. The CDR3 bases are TGTGCCAGCAGCTTAGTCCCGAGGGGGAATAACTATGGCTACACCTTC.

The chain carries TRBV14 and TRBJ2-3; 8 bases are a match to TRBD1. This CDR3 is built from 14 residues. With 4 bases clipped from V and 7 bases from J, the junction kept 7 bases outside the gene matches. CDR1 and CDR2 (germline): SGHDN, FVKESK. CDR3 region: CASSRTGSEYTQYF. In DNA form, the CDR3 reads TGTGCCAGCAGCCGGACAGGGAGTGAGTATACGCAGTATTTT.

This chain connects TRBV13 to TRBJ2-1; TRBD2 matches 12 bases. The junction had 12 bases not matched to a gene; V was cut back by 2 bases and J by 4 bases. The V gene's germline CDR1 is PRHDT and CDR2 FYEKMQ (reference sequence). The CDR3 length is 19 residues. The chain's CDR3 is CASSLLSGLAGGPYNEQFF. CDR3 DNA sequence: TGTGCCAGCAGCTTATTGTCTGGGCTAGCGGGGGGGCCGTACAATGAGCAGTTCTTC.

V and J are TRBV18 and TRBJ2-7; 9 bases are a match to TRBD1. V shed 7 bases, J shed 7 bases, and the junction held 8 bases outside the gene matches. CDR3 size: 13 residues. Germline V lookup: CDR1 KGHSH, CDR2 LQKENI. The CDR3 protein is CASLADRGWEQYF. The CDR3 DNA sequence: TGTGCCAGCTTAGCGGACAGGGGATGGGAGCAGTACTTC.

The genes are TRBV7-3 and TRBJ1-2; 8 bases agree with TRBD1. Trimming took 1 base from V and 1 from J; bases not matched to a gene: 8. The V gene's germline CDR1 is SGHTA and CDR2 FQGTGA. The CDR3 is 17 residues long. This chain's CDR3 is CASSLRDRKTLNYGYTF. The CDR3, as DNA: TGTGCCAGCAGCTTAAGGGACAGGAAAACCCTTAACTATGGCTACACCTTC. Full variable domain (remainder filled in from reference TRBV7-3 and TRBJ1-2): GAGVSQTPSNKVTEKGKYVELRCDPISGHTALYWYRQSLGQGPEFLIYFQGTGAADDSGLPNDRFFAVRPEGSVSTLKIQRTERGDSAVYLCASSLRDRKTLNYGYTFGSGTRLTVV.

The CDR3 DNA reads as TGTGCCAGCAGTGGAGGTAGCGGGAGCACAGATACGCAGTATTTT. It codes for CASSGGSGSTDTQYF. The genes are TRBV6-1 and TRBJ2-3; the match to TRBD2 covers 7 bases. This CDR3 region has 15 residues. The V and J ends lost 4 bases and 0 bases, in that order; junction bases with no gene match: 4. CDR1 and CDR2 (germline): MNHNS, SASEGT.

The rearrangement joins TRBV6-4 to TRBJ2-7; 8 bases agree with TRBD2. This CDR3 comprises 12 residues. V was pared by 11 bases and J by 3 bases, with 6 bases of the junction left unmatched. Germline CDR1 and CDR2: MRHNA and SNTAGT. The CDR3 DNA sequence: TGTGCCTCCGGGACTAGACACTACGAGCAGTACTTC. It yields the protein CASGTRHYEQYF.

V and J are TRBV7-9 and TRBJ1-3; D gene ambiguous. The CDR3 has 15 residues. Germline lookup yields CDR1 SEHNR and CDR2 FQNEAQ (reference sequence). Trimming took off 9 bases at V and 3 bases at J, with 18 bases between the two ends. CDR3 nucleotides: TGTGCCAGTCGGTCGGCCTCAGAGGGTGGAAACACCATATATTTT. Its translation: CASRSASEGGNTIYF.

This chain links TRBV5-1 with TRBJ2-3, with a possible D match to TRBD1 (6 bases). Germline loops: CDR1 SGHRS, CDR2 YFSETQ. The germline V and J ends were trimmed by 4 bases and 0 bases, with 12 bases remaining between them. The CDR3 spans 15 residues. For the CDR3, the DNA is TGCGCCAGCAGCCCCAGGGGCGGAAGCACAGATACGCAGTATTTT. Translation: CASSPRGGSTDTQYF.

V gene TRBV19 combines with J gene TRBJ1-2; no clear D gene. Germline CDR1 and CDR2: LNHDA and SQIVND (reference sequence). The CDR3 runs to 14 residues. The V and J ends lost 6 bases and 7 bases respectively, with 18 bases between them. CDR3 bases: TGTGCCAGTAGCTTTGCCCGGGGTGGCGGTGGCTACACCTTC. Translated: CASSFARGGGGYTF.

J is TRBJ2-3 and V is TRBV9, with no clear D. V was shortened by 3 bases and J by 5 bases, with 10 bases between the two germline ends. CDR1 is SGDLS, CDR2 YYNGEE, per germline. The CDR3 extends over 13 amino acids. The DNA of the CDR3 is TGTGCCAGCAGCGCCTTGTCAGGAGATACGCAGTATTTT. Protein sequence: CASSALSGDTQYF.

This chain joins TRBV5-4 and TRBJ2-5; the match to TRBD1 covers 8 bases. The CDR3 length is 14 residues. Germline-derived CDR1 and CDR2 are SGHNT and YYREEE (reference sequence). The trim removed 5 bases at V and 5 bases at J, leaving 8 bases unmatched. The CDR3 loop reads CASSLGQGRETQYF. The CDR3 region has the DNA TGTGCCAGCAGTTTAGGACAGGGCCGGGAGACCCAGTACTTC.

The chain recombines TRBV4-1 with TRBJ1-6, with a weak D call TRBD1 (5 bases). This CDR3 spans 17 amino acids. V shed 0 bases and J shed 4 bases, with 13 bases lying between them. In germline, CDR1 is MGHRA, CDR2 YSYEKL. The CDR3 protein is CASSQEGRAGYNSPLHF. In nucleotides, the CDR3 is TGCGCCAGCAGCCAAGAGGGCAGGGCCGGGTATAATTCACCCCTCCACTTT.

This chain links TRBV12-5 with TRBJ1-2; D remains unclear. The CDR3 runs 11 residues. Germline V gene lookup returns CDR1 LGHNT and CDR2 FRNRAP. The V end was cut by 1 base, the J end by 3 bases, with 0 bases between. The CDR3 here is CASGLDYGYTF. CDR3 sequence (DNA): TGTGCTAGTGGTTTGGACTATGGCTACACCTTC.

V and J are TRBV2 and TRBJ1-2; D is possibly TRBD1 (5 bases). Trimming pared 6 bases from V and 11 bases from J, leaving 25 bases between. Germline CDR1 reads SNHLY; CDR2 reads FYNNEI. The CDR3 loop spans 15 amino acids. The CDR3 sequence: CASSSGFGTIGGYTF. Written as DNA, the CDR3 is TGTGCCAGCAGCAGTGGTTTTGGGACGATAGGAGGGTACACCTTC.

The DNA for the CDR3 is TGTGCCAGTAGCCAGGGACAGCGGCATGGCTACACCTTC. It yields the protein CASSQGQRHGYTF. The V call is TRBV19, the J call TRBJ1-2; TRBD1 aligns across 7 bases. The CDR3 spans 13 residues. Germline V CDR1 and CDR2: LNHDA, SQIVND (reference sequence). The junction had 7 bases not matched to a gene; V was cut back by 6 bases and J by 6 bases.

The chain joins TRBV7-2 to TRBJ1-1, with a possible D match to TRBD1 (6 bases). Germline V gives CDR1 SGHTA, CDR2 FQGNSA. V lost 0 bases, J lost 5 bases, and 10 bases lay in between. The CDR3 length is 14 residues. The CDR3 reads CASSLAQGTTEAFF. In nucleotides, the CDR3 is TGTGCCAGCAGCTTAGCGCAGGGGACGACTGAAGCTTTCTTT.

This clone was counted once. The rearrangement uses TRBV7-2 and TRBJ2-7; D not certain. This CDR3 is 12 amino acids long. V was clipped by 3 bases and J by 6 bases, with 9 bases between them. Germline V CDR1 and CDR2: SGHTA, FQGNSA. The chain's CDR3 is CASSFFWGEQYF. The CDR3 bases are TGTGCCAGCAGCTTTTTTTGGGGCGAGCAGTACTTC. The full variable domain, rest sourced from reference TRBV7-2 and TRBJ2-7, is GAGVSQSPSNKVTEKGKDVELRCDPISGHTALYWYRQSLGQGLEFLIYFQGNSAPDKSGLPSDRFSAERTGGSVSTLTIQRTQQEDSAVYLCASSFFWGEQYFGPGTRLTVT.

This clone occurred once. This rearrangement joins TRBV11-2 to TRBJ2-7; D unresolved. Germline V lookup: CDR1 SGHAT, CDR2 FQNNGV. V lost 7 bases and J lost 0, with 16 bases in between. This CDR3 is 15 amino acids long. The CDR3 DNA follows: TGTGCCAGCACCCTCGCTATGGGCAGCTCCTACGAGCAGTACTTC. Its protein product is CASTLAMGSSYEQYF. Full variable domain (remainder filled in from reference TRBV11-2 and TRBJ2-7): EAGVAQSPRYKIIEKRQSVAFWCNPISGHATLYWYQQILGQGPKLLIQFQNNGVVDDSQLPKDRFSAERLKGVDSTLKIQPAKLEDSAVYLCASTLAMGSSYEQYFGPGTRLTVT.

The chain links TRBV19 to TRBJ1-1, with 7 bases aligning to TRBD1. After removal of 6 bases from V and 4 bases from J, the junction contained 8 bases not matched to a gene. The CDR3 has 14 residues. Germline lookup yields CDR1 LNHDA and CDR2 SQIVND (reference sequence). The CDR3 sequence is CASRGGDSRTEAFF. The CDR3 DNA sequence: TGTGCCAGTAGGGGTGGGGACAGTCGCACTGAAGCTTTCTTT.

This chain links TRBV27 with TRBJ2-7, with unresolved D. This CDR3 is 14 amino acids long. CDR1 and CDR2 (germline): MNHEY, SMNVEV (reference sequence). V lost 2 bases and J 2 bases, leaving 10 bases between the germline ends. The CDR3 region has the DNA TGTGCCAGCAGTTTAAGGGCTCAGCCCTACGAGCAGTACTTC. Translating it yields CASSLRAQPYEQYF.

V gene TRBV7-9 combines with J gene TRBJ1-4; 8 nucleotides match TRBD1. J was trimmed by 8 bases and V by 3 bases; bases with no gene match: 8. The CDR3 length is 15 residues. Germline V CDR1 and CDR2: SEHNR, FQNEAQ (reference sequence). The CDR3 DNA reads TGTGCCAGCAGCTTGTTGGGACAGGAGGGAGAAAAACTGTTTTTT. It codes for CASSLLGQEGEKLFF.

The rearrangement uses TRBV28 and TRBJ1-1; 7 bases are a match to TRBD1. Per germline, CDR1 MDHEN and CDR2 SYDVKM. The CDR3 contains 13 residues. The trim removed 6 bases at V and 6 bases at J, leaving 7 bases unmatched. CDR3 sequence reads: CASRSRGRAEAFF. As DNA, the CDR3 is TGTGCCAGCAGAAGCAGGGGGAGGGCTGAAGCTTTCTTT.

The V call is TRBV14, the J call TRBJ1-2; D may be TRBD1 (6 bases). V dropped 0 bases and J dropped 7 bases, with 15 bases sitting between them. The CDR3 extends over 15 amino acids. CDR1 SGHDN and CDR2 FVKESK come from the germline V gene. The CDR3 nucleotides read TGTGCCAGCAGCCAAGATTGGGGGGGCGCGTTTGGCTACACCTTC. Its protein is CASSQDWGGAFGYTF. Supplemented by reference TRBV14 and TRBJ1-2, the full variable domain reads EAGVTQFPSHSVIEKGQTVTLRCDPISGHDNLYWYRRVMGKEIKFLLHFVKESKQDESGMPNNRFLAERTGGTYSTLKVQPAELEDSGVYFCASSQDWGGAFGYTFGSGTRLTVV.

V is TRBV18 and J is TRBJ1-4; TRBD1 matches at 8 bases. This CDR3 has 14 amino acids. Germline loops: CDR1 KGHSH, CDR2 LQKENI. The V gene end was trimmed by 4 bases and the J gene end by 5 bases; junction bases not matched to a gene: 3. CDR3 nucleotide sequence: TGTGCCAGCTCACTAGGGACAGGAAATGAAAAACTGTTTTTT. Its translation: CASSLGTGNEKLFF.